Reported below is one TCR beta chain. Antigen unknown. Germline lookup yields CDR1 MGHRA and CDR2 YSYEKL. The CDR3 sequence is 16 residues long. Trimming cost V 1 base and J 3 bases; bases outside gene matches: 8. Use of 60 Vbeta and 13 Jbeta primers characterized the PCR. TCRdb's copy holds only in-frame clones and misses some; the assay was immunoSEQ multiplex PCR. The table has 170,000 or so clones, about four fifths seen once; the top ten hold approximately 0.51%. This sample was included in a study of cytomegalovirus exposure and HLA in healthy donors. Study context: When 398 donors were genotyped, roughly 78% of them were found to fall in the Caucasian-associated ancestry cluster. The study, taken as a whole, reports: Cytomegalovirus status was reportedly diagnosed by the classifier with high specificity and sensitivity. In a later analysis, HLA-C alleles had the fewest associated TCRs, DRB1 alleles the most. The listing of 150 or so TCR beta chains classed them as cytomegalovirus-associated.

This TCR derives from a woman aged 50 to 60 in good health and CMV-seronegative. What was sequenced was PBMCs. This sequence joins TRBV4-1 and TRBJ1-2; TRBD1 matches 7 bases. The CDR3 protein is CASSQAGTVGDYGYTF. The CDR3 DNA is TGCGCCAGCAGCCAAGCCGGGACAGTCGGCGACTATGGCTACACCTTC.